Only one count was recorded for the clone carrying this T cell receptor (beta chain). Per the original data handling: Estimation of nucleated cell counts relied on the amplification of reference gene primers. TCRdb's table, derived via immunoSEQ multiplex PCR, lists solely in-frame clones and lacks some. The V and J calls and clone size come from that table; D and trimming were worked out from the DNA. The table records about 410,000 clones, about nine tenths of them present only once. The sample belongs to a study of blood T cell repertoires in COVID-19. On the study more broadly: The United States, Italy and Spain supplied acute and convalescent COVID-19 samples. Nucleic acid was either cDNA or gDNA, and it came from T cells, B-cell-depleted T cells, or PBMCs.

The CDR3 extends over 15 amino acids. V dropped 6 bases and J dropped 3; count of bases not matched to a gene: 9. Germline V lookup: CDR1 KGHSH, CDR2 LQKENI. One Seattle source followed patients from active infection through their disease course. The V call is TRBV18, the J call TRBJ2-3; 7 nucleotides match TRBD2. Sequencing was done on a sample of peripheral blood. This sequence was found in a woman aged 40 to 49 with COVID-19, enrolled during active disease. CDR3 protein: CASSASLAVTDTQYF. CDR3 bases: TGTGCCAGCTCCGCGAGCCTAGCGGTTACAGATACGCAGTATTTT.